The sample holds a few counts of the clone carrying this TCR beta chain. Original processing notes: Amplification with reference gene primers provided the estimates of nucleated cell counts. Sequencing was performed with immunoSEQ multiplex PCR; in TCRdb, only in-frame clones are kept and a portion is missing. The V and J calls and the clone size are those of that table, but D and trimming were determined from the DNA. The data contain about 81,000 clones, roughly 91% of them singletons. The data were obtained in a study of blood T cell repertoires in COVID-19. In the study overall: Researchers got acute and convalescent COVID-19 samples from the United States, Italy and Spain. T cells, B-cell-depleted T cells, or PBMCs provided the cDNA or gDNA that served as material.

Germline CDR1 is SGHRS and CDR2 is YFSETQ. The CDR3 spans 15 residues. V trimming: 4 bases; J trimming: 8 bases; junction bases outside the gene matches: 5. Sequencing was done on a sample of peripheral blood. The TCR originated in a woman aged 45-59 years in a cohort sampled during active COVID-19. The chain uses TRBV5-1 and TRBJ1-6; 11 bases are a match to TRBD1. The CDR3 loop is CASSSGQGAYSPLHF. The CDR3 nucleotides are TGCGCCAGCAGCAGCGGACAGGGGGCATATTCACCCCTCCACTTT.